This record covers a single TCR beta chain. No antigen is known for it. These data originate in a study of cytomegalovirus exposure and HLA in healthy donors. Study-level findings and limits: In a later analysis, V- and J-gene trimming of beta chains associated with a DCLRE1C missense variant, replicated independently. TRBV6-2, TRBV6-3 and other indistinguishable V segments were excluded. A highly shared variant cluster was judged a likely technical artifact.

Losses at the gene ends were 3 bases for V and 1 base for J; bases not matched to a gene: 5. This CDR3 region has 15 residues. Per the germline V gene, CDR1 is SGDLS and CDR2 is YYNGEE. The study ran its PCR with 60 Vbeta and 13 Jbeta primers. Using immunoSEQ multiplex PCR, the repertoire was profiled, and TCRdb retains in-frame clones only, with some absent. Among about 170,000 clones listed, approximately 71% were seen once. When sampled, the donors appeared nominally healthy, though they likely had unrecorded immune exposures. Sequenced material: PBMCs. The sequence was obtained from a girl aged 5 to 17 in good health and CMV-seronegative. The chain employs TRBV9 and TRBJ1-1, with TRBD1 identical over 8 bases. CDR3 nucleotides: TGTGCCAGCAGCGCCACCGGGACAGGGAACACTGAAGCTTTCTTT. Translation gives CASSATGTGNTEAFF.